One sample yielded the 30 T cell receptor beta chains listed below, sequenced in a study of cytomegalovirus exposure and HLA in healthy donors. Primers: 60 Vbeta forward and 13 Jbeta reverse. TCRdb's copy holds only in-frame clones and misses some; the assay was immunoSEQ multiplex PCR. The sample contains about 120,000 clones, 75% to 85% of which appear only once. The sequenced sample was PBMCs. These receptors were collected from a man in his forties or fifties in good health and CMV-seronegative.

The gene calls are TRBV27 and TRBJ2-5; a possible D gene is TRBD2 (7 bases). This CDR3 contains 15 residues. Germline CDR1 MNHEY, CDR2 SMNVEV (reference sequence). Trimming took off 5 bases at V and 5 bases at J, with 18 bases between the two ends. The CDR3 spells CASSGGAIREETQYF. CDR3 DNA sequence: TGTGCCAGCAGTGGGGGGGCTATCAGGGAGGAGACCCAGTACTTC.

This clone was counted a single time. CDR3 region: CASSPREDGKLFF. The CDR3 DNA is TGCGCCAGCAGCCCGAGGGAGGACGGAAAACTGTTTTTT. The chain has TRBV5-1 and TRBJ1-4; D unresolved. The CDR3 runs to 13 residues. Germline loops: CDR1 SGHRS, CDR2 YFSETQ. V lost 4 bases and J lost 10, with 14 bases in between.

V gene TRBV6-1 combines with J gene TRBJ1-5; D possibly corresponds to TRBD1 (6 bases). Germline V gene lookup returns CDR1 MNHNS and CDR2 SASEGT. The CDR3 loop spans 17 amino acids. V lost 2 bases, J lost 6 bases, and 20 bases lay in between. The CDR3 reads CASSEMGLGASGQPQHF. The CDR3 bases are TGTGCCAGCAGTGAAATGGGTCTGGGGGCGTCGGGTCAGCCCCAGCATTTT.

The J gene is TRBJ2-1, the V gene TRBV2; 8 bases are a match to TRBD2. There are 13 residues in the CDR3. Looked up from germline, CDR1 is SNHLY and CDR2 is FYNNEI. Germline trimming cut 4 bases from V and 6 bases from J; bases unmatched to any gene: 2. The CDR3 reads CASSVLAVNEQFF. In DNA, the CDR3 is TGTGCCAGCAGTGTACTAGCGGTCAATGAGCAGTTCTTC.

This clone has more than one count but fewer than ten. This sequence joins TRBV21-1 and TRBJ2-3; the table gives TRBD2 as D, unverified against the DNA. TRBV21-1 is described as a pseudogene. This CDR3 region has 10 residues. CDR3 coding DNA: TGTGCCAGCACAAGAGTTACGCAGTATTTT. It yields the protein CASTRVTQYF.

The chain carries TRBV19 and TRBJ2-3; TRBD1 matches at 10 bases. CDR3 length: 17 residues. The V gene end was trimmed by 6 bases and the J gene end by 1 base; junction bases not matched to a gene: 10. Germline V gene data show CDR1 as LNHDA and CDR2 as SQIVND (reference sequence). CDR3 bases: TGTGCCAGTAGCTACTACCCCGGGACAGGGGGCACAGATACGCAGTATTTT. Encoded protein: CASSYYPGTGGTDTQYF.

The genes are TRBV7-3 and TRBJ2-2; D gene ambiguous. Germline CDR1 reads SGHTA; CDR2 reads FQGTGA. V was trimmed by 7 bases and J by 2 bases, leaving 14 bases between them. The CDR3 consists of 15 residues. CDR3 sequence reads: CASNQRGGNTGELFF. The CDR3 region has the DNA TGTGCCAGCAACCAGCGCGGCGGTAACACCGGGGAGCTGTTTTTT.

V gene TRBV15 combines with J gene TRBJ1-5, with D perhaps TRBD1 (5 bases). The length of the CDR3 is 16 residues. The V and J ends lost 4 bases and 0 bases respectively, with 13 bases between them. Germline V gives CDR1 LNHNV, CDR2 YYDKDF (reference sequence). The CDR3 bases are TGTGCCACCAGCAACGTGGGGCGGAATAGCAATCAGCCCCAGCATTTT. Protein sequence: CATSNVGRNSNQPQHF.

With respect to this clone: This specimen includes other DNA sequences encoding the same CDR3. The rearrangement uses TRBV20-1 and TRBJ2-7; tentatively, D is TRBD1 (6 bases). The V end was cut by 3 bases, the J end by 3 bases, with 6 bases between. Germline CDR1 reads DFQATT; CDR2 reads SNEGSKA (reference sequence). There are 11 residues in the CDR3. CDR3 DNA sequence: TGCAGTGCTAGGGACAGCTACGAGCAGTACTTC. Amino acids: CSARDSYEQYF.

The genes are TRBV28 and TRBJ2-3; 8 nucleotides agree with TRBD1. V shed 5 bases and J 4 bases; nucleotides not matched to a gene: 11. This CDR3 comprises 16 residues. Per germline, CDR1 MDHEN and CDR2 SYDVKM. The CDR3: CASSESGQGLPDTQYF. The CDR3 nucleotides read TGTGCCAGCAGTGAATCCGGACAGGGTCTCCCAGATACGCAGTATTTT.

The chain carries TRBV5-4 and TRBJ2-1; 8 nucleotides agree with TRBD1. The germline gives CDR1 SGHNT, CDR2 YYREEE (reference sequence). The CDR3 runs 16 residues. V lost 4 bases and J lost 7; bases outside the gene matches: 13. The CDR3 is CASSRSGARGQNEQFF. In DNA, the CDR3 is TGTGCCAGCAGCCGTTCCGGGGCCAGGGGGCAAAATGAGCAGTTCTTC.

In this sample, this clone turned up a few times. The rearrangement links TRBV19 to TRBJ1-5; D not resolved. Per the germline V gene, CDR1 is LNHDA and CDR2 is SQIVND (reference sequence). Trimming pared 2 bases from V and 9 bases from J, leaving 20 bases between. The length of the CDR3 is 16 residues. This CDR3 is CASSIRGGIGERPQHF. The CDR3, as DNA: TGTGCCAGTAGTATACGGGGAGGGATCGGGGAAAGGCCCCAGCATTTT.

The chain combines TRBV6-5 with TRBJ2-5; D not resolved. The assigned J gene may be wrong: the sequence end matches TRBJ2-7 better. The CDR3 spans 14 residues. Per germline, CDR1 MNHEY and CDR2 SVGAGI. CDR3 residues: CASRPRLSGYEQYF. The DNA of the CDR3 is TGTGCCAGCAGACCCCGCCTCTCAGGCTACGAGCAGTACTTC.

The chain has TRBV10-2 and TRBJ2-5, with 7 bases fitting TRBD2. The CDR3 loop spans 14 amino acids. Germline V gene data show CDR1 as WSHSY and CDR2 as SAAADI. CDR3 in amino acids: CASSRVAGKETQYF. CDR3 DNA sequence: TGCGCTTCCTCGCGGGTAGCGGGCAAAGAGACCCAGTACTTC.

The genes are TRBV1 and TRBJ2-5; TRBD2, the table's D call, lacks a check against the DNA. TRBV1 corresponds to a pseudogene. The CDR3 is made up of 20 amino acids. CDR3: CTSSQDRTSGGGWYQETQYF. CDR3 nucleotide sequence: TGCACCAGCAGCCAAGATCGGACTAGCGGGGGGGGGTGGTACCAAGAGACCCAGTACTTC.

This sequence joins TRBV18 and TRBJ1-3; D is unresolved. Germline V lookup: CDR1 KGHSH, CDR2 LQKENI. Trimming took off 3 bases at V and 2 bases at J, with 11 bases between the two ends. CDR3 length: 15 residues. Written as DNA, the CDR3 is TGTGCCAGCTCACCCCCTAGTGAGGCTGGAAACACCATATATTTT. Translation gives CASSPPSEAGNTIYF. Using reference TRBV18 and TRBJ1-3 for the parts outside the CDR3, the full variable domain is NAGVMQNPRHLVRRRGQEARLRCSPMKGHSHVYWYRQLPEEGLKFMVYLQKENIIDESGMPKERFSAEFPKEGPSILRIQQVVRGDSAAYFCASSPPSEAGNTIYFGEGSWLTVV.

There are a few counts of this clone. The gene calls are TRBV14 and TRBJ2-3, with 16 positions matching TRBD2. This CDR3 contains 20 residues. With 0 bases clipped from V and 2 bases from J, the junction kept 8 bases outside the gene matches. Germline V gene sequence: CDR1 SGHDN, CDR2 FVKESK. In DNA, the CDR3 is TGTGCCAGCAGCCAAGATCTATTTGGGACTAGCGGGGGGGCCACAGATACGCAGTATTTT. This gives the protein CASSQDLFGTSGGATDTQYF.

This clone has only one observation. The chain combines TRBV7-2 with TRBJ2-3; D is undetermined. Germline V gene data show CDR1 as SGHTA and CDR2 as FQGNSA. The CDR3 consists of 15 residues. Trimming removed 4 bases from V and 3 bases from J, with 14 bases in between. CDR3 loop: CASSYTVMITDTQYF. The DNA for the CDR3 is TGTGCCAGCAGCTACACCGTCATGATAACAGATACGCAGTATTTT.

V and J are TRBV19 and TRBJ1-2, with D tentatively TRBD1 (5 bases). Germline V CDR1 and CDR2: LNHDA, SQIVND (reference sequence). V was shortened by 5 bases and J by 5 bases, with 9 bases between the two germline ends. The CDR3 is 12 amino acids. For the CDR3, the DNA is TGTGCCAGTAGTCCAGGGCAGTATGGCTACACCTTC. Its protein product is CASSPGQYGYTF.

CDR3 in amino acids: CASRSGAQGNTIYF. In DNA form, the CDR3 reads TGTGCTTCCCGGAGTGGGGCGCAAGGAAACACCATATATTTT. The chain has TRBV12-5 and TRBJ1-3; possible D gene TRBD1, 5 bases. The CDR3 extends over 14 amino acids. The V gene's germline CDR1 is LGHNT and CDR2 FRNRAP. Trimming took 11 bases from V and 4 from J, leaving 18 bases between them.

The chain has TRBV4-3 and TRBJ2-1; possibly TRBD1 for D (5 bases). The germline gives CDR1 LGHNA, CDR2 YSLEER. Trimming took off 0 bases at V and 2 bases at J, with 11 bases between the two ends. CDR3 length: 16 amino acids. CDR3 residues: CASSQELTGAYNEQFF. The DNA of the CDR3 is TGCGCCAGCAGCCAAGAACTCACAGGCGCCTACAATGAGCAGTTCTTC.

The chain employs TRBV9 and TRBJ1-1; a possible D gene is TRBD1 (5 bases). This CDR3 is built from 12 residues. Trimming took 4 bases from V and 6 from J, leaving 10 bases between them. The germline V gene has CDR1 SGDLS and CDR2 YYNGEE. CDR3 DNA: TGTGCCAGCAGCAGAACAGGTCCTGAAGCTTTCTTT. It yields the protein CASSRTGPEAFF.

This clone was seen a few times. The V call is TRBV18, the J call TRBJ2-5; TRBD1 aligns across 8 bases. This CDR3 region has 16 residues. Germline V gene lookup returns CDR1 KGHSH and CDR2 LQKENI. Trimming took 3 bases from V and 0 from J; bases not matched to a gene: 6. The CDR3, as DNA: TGTGCCAGCTCACCTAGGGACAGGCGGTACCAAGAGACCCAGTACTTC. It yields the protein CASSPRDRRYQETQYF.

The chain's CDR3 is CASSLSRTSGSNYEQYF. For the CDR3, the DNA is TGTGCCAGCAGCTTATCCAGGACTAGCGGGAGTAACTACGAGCAGTACTTC. The chain uses TRBV7-9 and TRBJ2-7; 13 bases map to TRBD2. V lost 2 bases, J lost 3 bases, and 7 bases stayed unmatched. The CDR3 has 17 residues. The germline gives CDR1 SEHNR, CDR2 FQNEAQ (reference sequence). Based on the CDR3 plus reference TRBV7-9 and TRBJ2-7, the full variable domain is DTGVSQNPRHKITKRGQNVTFRCDPISEHNRLYWYRQTLGQGPEFLTYFQNEAQLEKSRLLSDRFSAERPKGSFSTLEIQRTEQGDSAMYLCASSLSRTSGSNYEQYFGPGTRLTVT.

The DNA of the CDR3 is TGCGCCAGCAGCTTATTAAGTTTTGGGAGCAGCTCCTACAATGAGCAGTTCTTC. This gives the protein CASSLLSFGSSSYNEQFF. The chain recombines TRBV5-1 with TRBJ2-1; tentatively, D is TRBD2 (5 bases). Per germline, CDR1 SGHRS and CDR2 YFSETQ. Trimming removed 2 bases at V and 0 bases at J, with 18 bases between. The CDR3 has 18 amino acids.

The CDR3, as DNA: TGTGCCAGCAGTGTCAGGGGGCTCCTGCACCGGGGAGAGACCCAGTACTTC. Translating it yields CASSVRGLLHRGETQYF. The rearrangement links TRBV2 to TRBJ2-5; 8 nucleotides line up with TRBD1. The germline V gene encodes CDR1 SNHLY and CDR2 FYNNEI. V was clipped by 4 bases and J by 4 bases; unmatched bases: 14. CDR3 length equals 17 residues.

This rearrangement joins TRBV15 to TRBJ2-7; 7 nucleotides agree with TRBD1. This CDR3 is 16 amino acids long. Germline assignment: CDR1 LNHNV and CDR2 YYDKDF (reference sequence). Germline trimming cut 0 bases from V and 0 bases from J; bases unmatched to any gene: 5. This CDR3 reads CATSRDHNRGSYEQYF. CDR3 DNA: TGTGCCACCAGCAGAGATCACAACAGGGGCTCCTACGAGCAGTACTTC.

CDR3 in amino acids: CASSPTSGTQEQFF. The CDR3 coding sequence is TGTGCCAGCAGCCCGACTAGCGGGACGCAGGAGCAGTTCTTC. The chain uses TRBV28 and TRBJ2-1, with 11 bases aligning to TRBD2. Losses at the gene ends were 6 bases for V and 10 bases for J; bases not matched to a gene: 8. CDR1 and CDR2 from the germline V gene are MDHEN and SYDVKM. The CDR3 has 14 amino acids.

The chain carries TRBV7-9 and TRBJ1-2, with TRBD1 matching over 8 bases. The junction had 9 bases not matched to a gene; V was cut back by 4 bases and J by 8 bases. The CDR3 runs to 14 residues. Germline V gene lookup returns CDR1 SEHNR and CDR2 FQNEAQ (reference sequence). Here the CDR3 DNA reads TGTGCCAGCAGCTCCCAGGGGGCGGGAAGAGGCTACACCTTC. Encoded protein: CASSSQGAGRGYTF.

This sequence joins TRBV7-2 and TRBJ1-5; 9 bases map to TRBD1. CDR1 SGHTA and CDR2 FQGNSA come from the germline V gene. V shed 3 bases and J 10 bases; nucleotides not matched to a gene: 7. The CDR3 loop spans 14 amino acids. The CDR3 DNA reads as TGTGCCAGCAGCTTCGGACAGGGGAGGCAACCCCAGCATTTT. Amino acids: CASSFGQGRQPQHF.